The rows below give T cell receptor beta chains drawn from one sample of a study of OX40 agonist ivuxolimab in advanced cancers. The protocol was immunoSEQ multiplex PCR, while the TCRdb copy is restricted to in-frame clones and leaves out a portion. The repertoire holds 90,000 to 130,000 clones, with 80% to 95% as singletons. The sample consisted of CD4+ or CD8+ T cells sorted from blood, taken in a trial of the OX40 agonist ivuxolimab. These TCRs come from an adult with an advanced solid tumor such as melanoma, head and neck, liver or kidney cancer. Both conserved end residues are part of each CDR3. The D gene is left open where the match is weak. The size entry is marked missing in some rows and otherwise reads once, few, many or a size class.

D	V	size	J	DNA	CDR3
TRBD1	TRBV5-1	once	TRBJ2-1	TGCGCCAGCAGCCCACAGACAGGGAGCTTTAATGAGCAGTTCTTC	CASSPQTGSFNEQFF
NA	TRBV19	NA	TRBJ1-5	TGTGCCAGTAGTAGTTCCGGGCCCCAGCATTTT	CASSSSGPQHF
NA	TRBV5-1	NA	TRBJ2-5	TGCGCCAGCAGTTCACCGCCCCCGGCCCACCAAGAGACCCAGTACTTC	CASSSPPPAHQETQYF
NA	TRBV7-9	NA	TRBJ2-1	TGTGCCAGCAGCGTCTCGGGACCCTACAATGAGCAGTTCTTC	CASSVSGPYNEQFF
NA	TRBV19	NA	TRBJ1-1	TGTGCCAGTAGTGGGGGTGGCAGGGGTATCACTGAAGCTTTCTTT	CASSGGGRGITEAFF
TRBD2	TRBV6-5	NA	TRBJ2-7	TGTGCCAGCAGAAATAGCGGGCTGAGCTCCTACGAGCAGTACTTC	CASRNSGLSSYEQYF
NA	TRBV27	NA	TRBJ2-4	TGTGCCAGCAGTTGGCAGCTACTAGCCAAAAACATTCAGTACTTC	CASSWQLLAKNIQYF
NA	TRBV7-2	NA	TRBJ1-2	TGTGCCAGCAGCTCGACCTACGACAAGGTTAAGACCTACACCTTC	CASSSTYDKVKTYTF
NA	TRBV4-1	NA	TRBJ2-6	TGCGCCAGCAGCCACGCCCCGAGGGGGGCCAACGTCCTGACTTTC	CASSHAPRGANVLTF
NA	TRBV15	NA	TRBJ1-3	TGTGCCACCAGCAGAGATATGAGAGGCTCTGGAAACACCATATATTTT	CATSRDMRGSGNTIYF
NA	TRBV5-6	NA	TRBJ1-6	TGTGCCAGCAGCTTGCGGCTAGGATATAATTCACCCCTCCACTTT	CASSLRLGYNSPLHF
NA	TRBV27	NA	TRBJ2-7	TGTGCCAGCAGTAATTTGGGGCGGGGAAGCTCCTACGAGCAGTACTTC	CASSNLGRGSSYEQYF
NA	TRBV6-5	NA	TRBJ2-7	TGTGCCAGCAGTTACGGAGGGGGACAGTCCTACGAGCAGTACTTC	CASSYGGGQSYEQYF
NA	TRBV5-4	NA	TRBJ2-7	TGTGCCAGCAGCTTCGGGGAGTCCTACGAGCAGTACTTC	CASSFGESYEQYF
NA	TRBV4-2	NA	TRBJ2-5	TGTGCCAGCAGCCAAGATAGGGGGCAAGAGACCCAGTACTTC	CASSQDRGQETQYF
TRBD2	TRBV7-2	NA	TRBJ2-5	TGTGCCAGCAGCCGCAAACTAGCGGGACTCCAAGAGACCCAGTACTTC	CASSRKLAGLQETQYF
TRBD1	TRBV30	NA	TRBJ1-2	TGTGCCTGGAGACAGGGGGTATGGGATTTCTATGGCTACACCTTC	CAWRQGVWDFYGYTF
NA	TRBV18	once	TRBJ1-1	TGTGCCAGCTCAAGAGGGGAAAACACTGAAGCTTTCTTT	CASSRGENTEAFF
TRBD1	TRBV23-1	NA	TRBJ1-1	TGCGCCAGCAGGAGCTCAGGGGGCAGTAACACTGAAGCTTTCTTT	CASRSSGGSNTEAFF
NA	TRBV5-4	NA	TRBJ2-7	TGTGCCAGCAGCTTGACGCCGTCACAGGAGCAGTACTTC	CASSLTPSQEQYF
NA	TRBV27	NA	TRBJ2-2	TGTGCCAGCAGTTTATCAGGAGGACTGGGCACCGGGGAGCTGTTTTTT	CASSLSGGLGTGELFF
NA	TRBV7-9	NA	TRBJ1-1	TGTGCCAGCAGCTTTGGACGGGCGATAATCACTGAAGCTTTCTTT	CASSFGRAIITEAFF
NA	TRBV2	few	TRBJ1-5	TGTGCCAGCACCGTAGGGCCATGGGAAAATCAGCCCCAGCATTTT	CASTVGPWENQPQHF